Each of the 2 T cell receptor beta chains below was sequenced from the same sample in a study of T-cell reconstitution after alpha-beta-depleted transplantation in children. Molecular barcoding with unique molecular identifiers was used for the TCRbeta library. Each CDR3 protein is one row after TCRdb ran MiXCR on the PCR reads. This sample yields 450,000 to 700,000 distinct CDR3 sequences, of which approximately 30% are seen a single time; approximately 39% belongs to the top ten. The sequencing here drew on PBMCs, taken before TCRalphabeta/CD19-depleted stem cell transplant. These receptors originate from a boy under two years old with Wiskott-Aldrich syndrome, due to receive a stem cell transplant.

V usage is TRBV2 and J usage is TRBJ1-5; D is undetermined. V lost 2 bases, J lost 3 bases, and 5 bases lay in between. Germline assignment: CDR1 SNHLY and CDR2 FYNNEI. The CDR3 length is 13 residues. The CDR3 region is CASSEQYNQPQHF. The CDR3 DNA is TGTGCCAGCAGTGAACAGTACAATCAGCCCCAGCATTTT.

This rearrangement joins TRBV12-3 or TRBV12-4 to TRBJ1-6, with 9 bases identical to TRBD1. This CDR3 region has 14 residues. The J segment lost 6 bases and the V segment lost 6 bases, leaving 3 bases of the junction unmatched. CDR3 nucleotide sequence: TGTGCCAGCAGAGGGACAGGGACTAATTCACCCCTCCACTTT. Amino acids: CASRGTGTNSPLHF.